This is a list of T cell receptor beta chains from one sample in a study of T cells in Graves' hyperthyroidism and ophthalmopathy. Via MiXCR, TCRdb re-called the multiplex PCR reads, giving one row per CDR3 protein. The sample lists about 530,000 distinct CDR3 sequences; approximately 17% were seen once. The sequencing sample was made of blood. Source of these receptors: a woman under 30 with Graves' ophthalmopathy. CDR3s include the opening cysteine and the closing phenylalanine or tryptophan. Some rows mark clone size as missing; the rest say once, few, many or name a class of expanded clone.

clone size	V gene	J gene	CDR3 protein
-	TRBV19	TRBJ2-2	CASSIWGSGELFF
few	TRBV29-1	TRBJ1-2	CSVVGSERAAGYTF
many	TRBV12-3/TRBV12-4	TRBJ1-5	CASSLGPENQPQHF
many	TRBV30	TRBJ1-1	CAWGPGQLNTEAFF
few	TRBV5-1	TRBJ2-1	CASSFLLTGNNEQFF
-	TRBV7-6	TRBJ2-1	CASSLLDRRHEQFF
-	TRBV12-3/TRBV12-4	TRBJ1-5	CASSFSPGQPQHF
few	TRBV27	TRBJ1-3	CASRDRVFGNTIYF
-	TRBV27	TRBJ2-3	CASSFLGDTQYF
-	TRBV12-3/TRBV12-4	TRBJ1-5	CASGDREDNQPQHF
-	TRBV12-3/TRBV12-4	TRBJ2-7	CASSLWQGTPGEQYF
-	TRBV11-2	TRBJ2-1	CASSPGAGASDEQFF
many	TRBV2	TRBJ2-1	CASSVGSGRNEQFF
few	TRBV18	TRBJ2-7	CASSPPVIDGSSEYYEQYF
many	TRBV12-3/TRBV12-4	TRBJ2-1	CASSLSSNFNEQFF
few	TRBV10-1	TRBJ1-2	CASSESTGRGYTF
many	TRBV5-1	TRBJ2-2	CASSLTSGTGELFF
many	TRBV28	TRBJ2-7	CASSLPQGSYEQYF
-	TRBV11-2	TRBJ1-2	CASSPIPGTGIYGYTF
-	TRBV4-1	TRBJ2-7	CASSQVASGSSYEQYF
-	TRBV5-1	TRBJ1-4	CASSGHRGGDEKLFF
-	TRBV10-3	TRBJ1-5	CAIHPGESSNQPQHF
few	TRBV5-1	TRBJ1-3	CASSLGERGNTIYF
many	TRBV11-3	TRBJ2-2	CASSHRTGASGELFF
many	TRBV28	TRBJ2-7	CASSIRQEFSYEQYF
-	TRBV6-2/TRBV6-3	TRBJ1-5	CASGPPSAYSNQPQHF
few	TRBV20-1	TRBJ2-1	CSAGDGVHSYNEQFF
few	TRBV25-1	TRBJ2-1	CASSDSTRDRWTSGRAGDEQFF
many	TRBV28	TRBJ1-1	CASSKTLRLDTEAFF
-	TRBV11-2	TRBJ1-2	CASSPPEAYLQGYTF
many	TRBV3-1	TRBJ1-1	CASSRYTGPEAFF
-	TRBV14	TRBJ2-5	CASSPLGAGKKETQYF
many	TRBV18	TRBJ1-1	CASSPGQLRNTEAFF
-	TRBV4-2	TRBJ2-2	CASMPGYTGELFF
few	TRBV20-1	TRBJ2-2	CSTPSGLNTGELFF
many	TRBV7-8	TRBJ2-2	CASSGPPLLGNTGELFF
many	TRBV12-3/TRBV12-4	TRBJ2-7	CASSPFGFHEQYF
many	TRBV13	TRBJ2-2	CASSGGRGAGELFF
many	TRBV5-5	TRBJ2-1	CASSLQGNRDNEQFF
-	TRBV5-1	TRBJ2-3	CASQSRGATDTQYF
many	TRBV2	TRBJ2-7	CASSERDNAYEQYF